Listed below are T cell receptor beta chains from one sample, sequenced in a study of CD8+ T cells in alopecia areata. Generated by immunoSEQ multiplex PCR, the TCRdb table keeps only in-frame clones and is missing some. The sample includes about 100,000 clones, less than 90% of them seen just once. The specimen comprised CD8+ T cells sorted from blood, sampled at week 24, from a patient treated with tofacitinib. These receptors were taken from a human donor with alopecia areata. CDR3s include the opening cysteine and the closing phenylalanine or tryptophan. The order of the fields is V gene, clone size, D gene, J gene, CDR3 protein, CDR3 DNA. D genes are given only for firm matches. Where a row states a size, it is once, few, many or the class of an expanded clone; other rows omit it.

TRBV27	-	-	TRBJ2-5	CASSFWGAPDETQYF	TGTGCCAGCAGTTTTTGGGGGGCCCCAGATGAGACCCAGTACTTC
TRBV29-1	-	TRBD1	TRBJ2-7	CSVGVRQGASYEQYF	TGCAGCGTTGGGGTACGACAGGGGGCGTCCTACGAGCAGTACTTC
TRBV4-1	once	TRBD1	TRBJ2-7	CASSHLTGGGSYEQYF	TGCGCCAGCAGCCACCTGACAGGGGGCGGCTCCTACGAGCAGTACTTC
TRBV4-1	-	TRBD1	TRBJ2-7	CASSPPGTGEYEQYF	TGCGCCAGCAGCCCCCCCGGGACAGGGGAATACGAGCAGTACTTC
TRBV6-5	-	-	TRBJ1-1	CASSLSPQGLRGEAFF	TGTGCCAGCAGTTTAAGCCCTCAGGGCCTGAGGGGGGAAGCTTTCTTT
TRBV11-2	-	TRBD2	TRBJ2-7	CASSSTSGGGLYEQYF	TGTGCCAGCAGCTCCACCTCTGGGGGGGGTCTTTACGAGCAGTACTTC
TRBV27	-	-	TRBJ1-5	CASSSLNGPPDQHF	TGTGCCAGCAGTTCACTCAACGGGCCTCCGGACCAGCATTTT
TRBV7-8	-	-	TRBJ1-2	CASSFRAPPGYGYTF	TGTGCCAGCAGCTTCCGGGCCCCTCCGGGCTATGGCTACACCTTC
TRBV19	-	-	TRBJ2-1	CASSMTTGFNEQFF	TGTGCCAGTAGTATGACCACAGGGTTCAATGAGCAGTTCTTC
TRBV6-5	-	TRBD2	TRBJ2-5	CATKAGQETQYF	TGTGCCACCAAAGCGGGGCAGGAGACCCAGTACTTC
TRBV11-2	once	TRBD1	TRBJ1-1	CASSPIPGQGEAFF	TGTGCCAGCAGCCCTATTCCTGGACAGGGTGAAGCTTTCTTT
TRBV2	-	-	TRBJ1-1	CASLPRGTEAFF	TGTGCCAGCCTGCCGAGGGGGACTGAAGCTTTCTTT
TRBV7-2	-	-	TRBJ1-1	CASSYSRSGTEAFF	TGTGCCAGCTCCTATTCACGGTCGGGCACTGAAGCTTTCTTT
TRBV7-9	few	TRBD1	TRBJ2-1	CASSLRTGTGRNEQFF	TGTGCCAGCAGCTTAAGGACCGGGACAGGGCGCAATGAGCAGTTCTTC
TRBV9	many	-	TRBJ1-1	CASSGREAEAFF	TGTGCCAGCTCCGGGAGGGAAGCTGAAGCTTTCTTT
TRBV2	-	TRBD1	TRBJ2-3	CASSEIDRGDTQYF	TGTGCCAGCAGTGAGATTGACAGGGGAGATACGCAGTATTTT
TRBV11-2	-	-	TRBJ2-1	CASSQSAAGRNEQFF	TGTGCCAGCAGCCAGTCTGCGGCCGGGCGAAATGAGCAGTTCTTC
TRBV7-2	-	-	TRBJ2-6	CASSLAGANVLTF	TGTGCCAGCAGCTTAGCTGGGGCCAACGTCCTGACTTTC
TRBV4-3	-	-	TRBJ2-7	CASSQVGSESYEQYF	TGCGCCAGCAGCCAAGTAGGCAGCGAGTCCTACGAGCAGTACTTC
TRBV30	-	-	TRBJ2-7	CAWSDSHYEQYF	TGTGCCTGGAGTGACAGTCACTACGAGCAGTACTTC
TRBV27	-	-	TRBJ1-1	CASSLSRASEAFF	TGTGCCAGCAGTTTATCGAGGGCCAGCGAAGCTTTCTTT
TRBV29-1	-	-	TRBJ2-1	CSVEGLRDGGPNEQFF	TGCAGCGTTGAGGGGCTCCGGGACGGAGGACCCAATGAGCAGTTCTTC
TRBV10-3	-	-	TRBJ2-3	CAIEKGDLSTDTQYF	TGTGCCATCGAGAAGGGGGACCTTAGCACAGATACGCAGTATTTT
TRBV6-1	-	-	TRBJ1-1	CASSGSGTPGTEAFF	TGTGCCAGCAGTGGTTCCGGGACCCCCGGCACTGAAGCTTTCTTT
TRBV6-5	-	-	TRBJ1-1	CASSYSNSGGTEAFF	TGTGCCAGCAGTTACTCGAATTCGGGAGGCACTGAAGCTTTCTTT
TRBV7-2	-	-	TRBJ1-1	CASSPYRGVEAFF	TGTGCCAGCAGCCCCTATAGGGGAGTTGAAGCTTTCTTT
TRBV4-3	few	-	TRBJ1-1	CASSQVEGLGTEAFF	TGCGCCAGCAGCCAAGTAGAGGGGTTGGGGACTGAAGCTTTCTTT